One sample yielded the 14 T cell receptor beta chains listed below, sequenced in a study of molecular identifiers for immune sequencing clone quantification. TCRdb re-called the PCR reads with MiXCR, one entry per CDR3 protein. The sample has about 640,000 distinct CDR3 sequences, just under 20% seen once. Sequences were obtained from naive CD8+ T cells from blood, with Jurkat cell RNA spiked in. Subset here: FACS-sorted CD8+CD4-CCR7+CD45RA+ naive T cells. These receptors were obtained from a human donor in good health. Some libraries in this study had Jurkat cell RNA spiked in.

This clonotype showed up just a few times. The CDR3 here is CASSQNHYSGNTIYF. CDR3 bases: TGTGCCAGCAGCCAAAATCATTACTCTGGAAACACCATATATTTT. The chain is built from TRBV4-2 and TRBJ1-3; D remains unclear. The CDR3 is 15 amino acids. CDR1 and CDR2 from the germline V gene are LGHNA and YNFKEQ. V was clipped by 2 bases and J by 0 bases, with 8 bases between them.

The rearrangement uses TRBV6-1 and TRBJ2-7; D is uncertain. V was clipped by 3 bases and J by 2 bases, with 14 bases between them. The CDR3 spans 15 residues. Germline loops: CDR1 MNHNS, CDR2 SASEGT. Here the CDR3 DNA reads TGTGCCAGCAGTGAGAAAGAACCAGTTCCCTACGAGCAGTACTTC. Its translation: CASSEKEPVPYEQYF.

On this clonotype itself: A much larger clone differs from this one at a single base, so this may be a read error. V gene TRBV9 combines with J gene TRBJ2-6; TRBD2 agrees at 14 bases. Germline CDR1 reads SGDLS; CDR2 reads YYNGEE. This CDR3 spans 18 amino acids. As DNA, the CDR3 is TGTGCCAGCGGCGTGGGACTAGCGGGAGAGGCTGGGGCCAACGTCCTGACTTTC. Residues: CASGVGLAGEAGANVLTF.

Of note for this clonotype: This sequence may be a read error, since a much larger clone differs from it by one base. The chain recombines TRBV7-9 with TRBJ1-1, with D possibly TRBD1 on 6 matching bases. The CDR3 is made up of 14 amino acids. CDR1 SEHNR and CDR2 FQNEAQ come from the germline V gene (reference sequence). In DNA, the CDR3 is TGTGCCGGCAGCTTAGAAAGGGGGAGGACTGAAGCTTTCTTT. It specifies CAGSLERGRTEAFF.

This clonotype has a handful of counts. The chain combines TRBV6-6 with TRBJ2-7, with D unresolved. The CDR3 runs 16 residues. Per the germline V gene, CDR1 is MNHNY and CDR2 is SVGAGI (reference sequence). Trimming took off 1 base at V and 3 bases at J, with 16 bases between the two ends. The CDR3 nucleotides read TGTGCCAGCAGTTACTTAACGGACCGGTATATCTACGAGCAGTACTTC. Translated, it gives CASSYLTDRYIYEQYF.

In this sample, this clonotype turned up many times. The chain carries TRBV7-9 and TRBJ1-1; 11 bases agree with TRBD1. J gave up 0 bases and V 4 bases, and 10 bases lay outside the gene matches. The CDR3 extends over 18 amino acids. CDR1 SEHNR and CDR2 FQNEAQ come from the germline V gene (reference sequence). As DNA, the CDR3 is TGTGCCAGCAGCTCACGGACAGGGGGCAATTGGATGAACACTGAAGCTTTCTTT. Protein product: CASSSRTGGNWMNTEAFF.

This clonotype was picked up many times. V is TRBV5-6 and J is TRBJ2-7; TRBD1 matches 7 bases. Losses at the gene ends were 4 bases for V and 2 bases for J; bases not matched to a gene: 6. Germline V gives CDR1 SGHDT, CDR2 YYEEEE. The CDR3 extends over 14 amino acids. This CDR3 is CASSNRQGPYEQYF. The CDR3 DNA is TGTGCCAGCAGCAACAGACAGGGCCCCTACGAGCAGTACTTC.

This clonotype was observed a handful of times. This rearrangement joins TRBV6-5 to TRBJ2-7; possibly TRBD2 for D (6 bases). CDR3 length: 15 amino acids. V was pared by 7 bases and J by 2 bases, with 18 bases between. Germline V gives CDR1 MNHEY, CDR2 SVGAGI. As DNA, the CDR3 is TGTGCCAGCACCCCGGCAGCGGGTGGAACCTACGAGCAGTACTTC. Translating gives CASTPAAGGTYEQYF.

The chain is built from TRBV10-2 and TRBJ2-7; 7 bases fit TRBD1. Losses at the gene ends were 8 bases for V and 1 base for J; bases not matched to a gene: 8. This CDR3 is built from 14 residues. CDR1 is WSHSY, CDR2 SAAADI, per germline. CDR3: CASVQGKRSYEQYF. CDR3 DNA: TGCGCCAGCGTACAGGGGAAGAGGTCCTACGAGCAGTACTTC.

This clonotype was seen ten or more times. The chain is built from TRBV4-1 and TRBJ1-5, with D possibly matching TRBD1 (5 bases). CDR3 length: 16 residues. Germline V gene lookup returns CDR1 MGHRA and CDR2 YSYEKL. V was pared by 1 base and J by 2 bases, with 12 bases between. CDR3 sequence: CASSQVRPGGNQPQHF. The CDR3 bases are TGCGCCAGCAGCCAAGTCAGACCGGGGGGCAATCAGCCCCAGCATTTT.

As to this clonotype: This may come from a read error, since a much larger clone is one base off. The CDR3, as DNA: TGCAGCGTTGAAGATCGGGAAAGGAGCGAAGGAGGAAACACCATATATTTT. Encoded protein: CSVEDRERSEGGNTIYF. The chain joins TRBV29-1 to TRBJ1-3; D is undetermined. Deletions cut 0 bases from V and 4 bases from J, with 19 bases between. The CDR3 has 17 residues. CDR1 is SQVTM, CDR2 ANQGSEA, per germline.

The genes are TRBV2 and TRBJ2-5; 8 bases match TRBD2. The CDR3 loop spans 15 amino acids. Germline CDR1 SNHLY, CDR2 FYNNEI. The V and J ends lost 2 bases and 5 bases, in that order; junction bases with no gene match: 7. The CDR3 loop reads CASSEIRGGRETQYF. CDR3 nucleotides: TGTGCCAGCAGTGAAATCCGGGGGGGCAGGGAGACCCAGTACTTC.

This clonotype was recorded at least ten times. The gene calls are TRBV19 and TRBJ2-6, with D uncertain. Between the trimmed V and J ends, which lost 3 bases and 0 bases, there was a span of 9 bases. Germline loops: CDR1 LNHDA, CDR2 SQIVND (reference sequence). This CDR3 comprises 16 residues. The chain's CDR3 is CASSIGGSSGANVLTF. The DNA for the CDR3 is TGTGCCAGTAGTATTGGCGGAAGCTCTGGGGCCAACGTCCTGACTTTC.

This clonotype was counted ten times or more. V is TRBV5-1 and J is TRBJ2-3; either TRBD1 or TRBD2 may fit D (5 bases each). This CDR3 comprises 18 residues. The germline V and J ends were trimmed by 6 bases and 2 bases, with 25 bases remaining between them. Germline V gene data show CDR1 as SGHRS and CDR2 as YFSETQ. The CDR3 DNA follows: TGCGCCAGCAAATTCCAACCCGGGACGATGGCACCCACAGATACGCAGTATTTT. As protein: CASKFQPGTMAPTDTQYF.